This T cell receptor (beta chain) was observed in a study of T cell repertoires in cytomegalovirus infection. The germline V gene has CDR1 SEHNR and CDR2 FQNEAQ (reference sequence). The CDR3 covers 16 residues. The V and J ends lost 11 bases and 5 bases respectively, with 27 bases between them. This clonotype was observed many times. From the reads, TCRdb called clonotypes with MiXCR, one entry per CDR3 protein. The data hold 400,000 to 550,000 distinct CDR3 sequences, with about 10% observed a single time. The TCR was taken from a human donor in good health (CMV status not recorded). Some clones in this sample may be carry-over from other donors' samples. This chain joins TRBV7-9 and TRBJ2-5; D is possibly TRBD1 (5 bases). The sequencing sample was made of PBMCs. The CDR3 DNA is TGTGCCTCCAGTCAAGGGTATATAAGGGGCGCGGAGACCCAGTACTTC. It codes for CASSQGYIRGAETQYF.